This T cell receptor beta chain was recovered during a study of T cell repertoires in cytomegalovirus infection. Overall study context: It was recently identified HLA-C-restricted and well-studied HLA-B-restricted CMV epitopes that the study used. Public TCR beta signature analysis indicated the presence of both CMV infection and matching HLA type.

The CDR3 extends over 13 amino acids. Trimming cost V 7 bases and J 2 bases, with 8 bases left between them. Germline CDR1 KGHDR, CDR2 SFDVKD. Only a few counts were recorded for this clonotype. The antigen is undetermined. Findings and limits, study-wide: In two of eight donors, the top clonotype was HLA-C-restricted CMV-specific.

TCRdb reprocessed the reads via MiXCR and lists one record per CDR3 protein. This table holds approximately 730,000 distinct CDR3 sequences, 25% to 30% found once. The input for sequencing was cultured CD8+ T cells from PBMCs, taken from culture after CMV antigen stimulation. This chain links TRBV24-1 with TRBJ1-5; D perhaps matches TRBD1 (5 bases). This receptor was taken from a human donor in good health (CMV status not recorded). Some clones in this sample may be carry-over from other donors' samples. CDR3 sequence reads: CATSRVGNQPQHF. CDR3 sequence (DNA): TGTGCCACCAGCAGGGTCGGCAATCAGCCCCAGCATTTT.